This TCR beta chain comes out of a study of OX40 agonist ivuxolimab in advanced cancers. Regarding the study as a whole: In the 0.1 to 3.0 mg/kg range, CD4+ and CD8+ blood T cells had expanded clonally by week 6.

A word on this clone: Its antigen is not identified.

The CDR3 has 15 residues. Trimming shortened V by 1 base and J by 4 bases, and 13 bases separated the two germline ends. Germline V CDR1 and CDR2: MNHNS, SASEGT. The data were produced by immunoSEQ multiplex PCR, yet TCRdb's version contains in-frame clones alone and is incomplete. The sample includes some 66,000 clones, roughly four fifths of them seen just once. This chain links TRBV6-1 with TRBJ1-2; D may be TRBD1 (6 bases). This TCR came from an adult with an advanced solid tumor such as melanoma, head and neck, liver or kidney cancer. The sample was CD4+ or CD8+ T cells sorted from blood, taken in a trial of the OX40 agonist ivuxolimab. The chain's CDR3 is CASSEGTSTGYGYTF. Written as DNA, the CDR3 is TGTGCCAGCAGTGAAGGAACGTCGACAGGCTATGGCTACACCTTC.